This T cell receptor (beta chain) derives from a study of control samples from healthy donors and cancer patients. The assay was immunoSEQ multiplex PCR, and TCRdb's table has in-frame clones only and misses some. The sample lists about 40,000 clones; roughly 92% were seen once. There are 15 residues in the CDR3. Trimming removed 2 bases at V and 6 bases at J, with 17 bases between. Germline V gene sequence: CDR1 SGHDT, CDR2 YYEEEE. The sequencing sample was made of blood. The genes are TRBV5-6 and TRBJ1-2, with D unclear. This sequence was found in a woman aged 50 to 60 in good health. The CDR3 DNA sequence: TGTGCCAGCAGCTTCCCCTTACTGGACGGGGATGGCTACACCTTC. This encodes CASSFPLLDGDGYTF. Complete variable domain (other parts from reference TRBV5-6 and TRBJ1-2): DAGVTQSPTHLIKTRGQQVTLRCSPKSGHDTVSWYQQALGQGPQFIFQYYEEEERQRGNFPDRFSGHQFPNYSSELNVNALLLGDSALYLCASSFPLLDGDGYTFGSGTRLTVV.